This is a list of T cell receptor beta chains from one sample in a study of read filtering for tumor transcriptome and immune sequencing. MiXCR was run by TCRdb on the reads, yielding one entry per CDR3 protein. The profile shows tens of thousands of distinct CDR3 sequences, 20% to 25% of them singletons. The sample comprised a population of CD138-negative cells sorted from bone marrow. These receptor sequences come from a donor at least 40 years old with multiple myeloma. The CDR3 runs from the conserved cysteine through the conserved F or W. Fields, in order: CDR3 protein, CDR3 DNA, D gene, CDR3 length, V gene, clone size, J gene. The D gene is left open where the match is weak. Clone size, where shown, is once, few, many, or a class for clones that have expanded.

CDR3aa: CASSLISGTYEQYF
CDR3nt: TGTGCCAGCAGTTTAATTTCAGGGACCTACGAGCAGTACTTC
d_gene: -
len: 14
v_gene: TRBV12-3/TRBV12-4
abundance: few
j_gene: TRBJ2-7

CDR3aa: CASSPSTGDEQFF
CDR3nt: TGTGCCAGCAGCCCATCTACAGGGGATGAGCAGTTCTTC
d_gene: TRBD1
len: 13
v_gene: TRBV9
abundance: many
j_gene: TRBJ2-1

CDR3aa: CASSSQTGFYEQYF
CDR3nt: TGCGCCAGCAGCAGCCAGACAGGGTTCTACGAGCAGTACTTC
d_gene: TRBD1
len: 14
v_gene: TRBV5-1
abundance: many
j_gene: TRBJ2-7

CDR3aa: CASSPYTTGTRETQYF
CDR3nt: TGTGCCAGCTCACCCTACACAACAGGGACCCGGGAGACCCAGTACTTC
d_gene: -
len: 16
v_gene: TRBV18
abundance: -
j_gene: TRBJ2-5

CDR3aa: CASSALTGGAFF
CDR3nt: TGTGCCAGCAGCGCCCTGACAGGGGGCGCTTTCTTT
d_gene: TRBD1
len: 12
v_gene: TRBV7-2
abundance: many
j_gene: TRBJ1-1

CDR3aa: CASSEGYRQAASNEKLFF
CDR3nt: TGTGCCAGCAGTGAAGGATATCGACAAGCAGCCTCTAATGAAAAACTGTTTTTT
d_gene: -
len: 18
v_gene: TRBV2
abundance: few
j_gene: TRBJ1-4

CDR3aa: CASSPRQGSNTEAFF
CDR3nt: TGTGCCAGCAGCCCAAGACAGGGCTCGAACACTGAAGCTTTCTTT
d_gene: TRBD1
len: 15
v_gene: TRBV5-6
abundance: many
j_gene: TRBJ1-1

CDR3aa: CASSATRVQETQYF
CDR3nt: TGTGCCAGCAGCGCGACTAGAGTTCAAGAGACCCAGTACTTC
d_gene: -
len: 14
v_gene: TRBV7-2
abundance: -
j_gene: TRBJ2-5

CDR3aa: CASSNSDRYNEQFF
CDR3nt: TGTGCCAGCAGCAACTCGGACCGATACAATGAGCAGTTCTTC
d_gene: -
len: 14
v_gene: TRBV5-4
abundance: many
j_gene: TRBJ2-1

CDR3aa: CASSAGLVGGGYTF
CDR3nt: TGCGCCAGCAGCGCCGGACTCGTAGGCGGTGGCTACACCTTC
d_gene: -
len: 14
v_gene: TRBV5-1
abundance: few
j_gene: TRBJ1-2

CDR3aa: CATSRDFGASYEQYF
CDR3nt: TGTGCCACCAGCAGAGATTTCGGGGCCTCCTACGAGCAGTACTTC
d_gene: -
len: 15
v_gene: TRBV15
abundance: many
j_gene: TRBJ2-7

CDR3aa: CASSGQFSYEQYF
CDR3nt: TGTGCCAGTAGTGGGCAGTTCTCCTACGAGCAGTACTTC
d_gene: -
len: 13
v_gene: TRBV19
abundance: many
j_gene: TRBJ2-7

CDR3aa: CASSQNPTRTGELFF
CDR3nt: TGTGCCAGCAGCCAAAATCCAACAAGAACCGGGGAGCTGTTTTTT
d_gene: -
len: 15
v_gene: TRBV14
abundance: -
j_gene: TRBJ2-2